This TCR beta chain was captured by sequencing in a study of cytomegalovirus exposure and HLA in healthy donors. The CDR3 spans 14 residues. Germline CDR1 is SGDLS and CDR2 is YYNGEE. Trimming left V 4 bases short and J 4 bases short, with 14 bases between. Primers: 60 Vbeta forward and 13 Jbeta reverse. Assay used: immunoSEQ multiplex PCR; TCRdb lists only in-frame clones, some missing. The profile shows more than 250,000 clones, roughly 90% of them singletons. Only one count was recorded for this clone. The sample taken for sequencing was PBMCs. This sequence was found in a woman between 18 and 29 years old in good health and CMV-seronegative. The V call is TRBV9, the J call TRBJ2-5; no clear D gene. CDR3 nucleotides: TGTGCCAGCAGCCCTAACTTCTCGGGAGAGACCCAGTACTTC. It yields the protein CASSPNFSGETQYF.